The 17 T cell receptor beta chains reported below all come from one sample, sequenced in a study of blood T cells in healthy people across ages (dated by TCRdb to the mid-2010s). Library creation used 5' RACE. Data came from an Illumina HiSeq 2500. A second PCR of about 6 to 11 cycles was run with a J-beta primer mix and a sample-barcoded 5' primer. TCRdb reworked the public reads: Q25 trimming with fastp, MiXCR clone assembly, productive beta chains retained. A single entry per CDR3 protein holds the most common genes and DNA from its merged rows. In this sample the table shows more than 650,000 distinct CDR3 sequences, 20% to 30% of which occur a single time. 3% of the sample is held by the ten biggest clonotypes. The same data also went into a second study, on T cells of mothers and their children.

The specimen was blood. These receptors came from a boy aged 5-17 years in good health.

This clonotype was detected only a few times. The rearrangement joins TRBV6-2 or TRBV6-3 to TRBJ2-4; 8 positions agree with TRBD1. This CDR3 contains 14 residues. The J segment lost 3 bases and the V segment lost 5 bases, leaving 3 bases of the junction unmatched. From germline, CDR1 is MNHEY and CDR2 SVGEGT. This CDR3 reads CASSETGVKNIQYF. The CDR3 DNA follows: TGTGCCAGCAGTGAGACAGGGGTCAAAAACATTCAGTACTTC.

This chain connects TRBV20-1 to TRBJ1-4, with 7 nucleotides matching TRBD1. Trimming removed 6 bases from V and 3 bases from J; junction bases left unmatched: 4. This CDR3 has 13 residues. Per germline, CDR1 DFQATT and CDR2 SNEGSKA (reference sequence). CDR3 nucleotide sequence: TGCAGTGCCATACAGGGGTCTAATGAAAAACTGTTTTTT. This codes for CSAIQGSNEKLFF.

The CDR3 is CASSRTSRSYGYTF. The DNA of the CDR3 is TGTGCCAGCAGTCGGACCTCTCGGAGCTATGGCTACACCTTC. This chain joins TRBV12-3 or TRBV12-4 and TRBJ1-2; D remains ambiguous. The CDR3 spans 14 residues. The V end was cut by 5 bases, the J end by 4 bases, with 14 bases between.

This chain uses TRBV3-1 with TRBJ1-5; maybe TRBD1 (6 bases). This CDR3 comprises 14 residues. Germline CDR1 LGHDT, CDR2 YNNKEL (reference sequence). Trimming cost V 1 base and J 10 bases, with 14 bases left between them. The CDR3 nucleotides are TGTGCCAGCAGCCAAGGGCACAGGGCCTCTCCCCAGCATTTT. This sequence encodes CASSQGHRASPQHF.

The chain has TRBV20-1 and TRBJ2-5; 11 bases match TRBD2. The CDR3 is 14 amino acids. Germline lookup yields CDR1 DFQATT and CDR2 SNEGSKA (reference sequence). Germline trimming cut 3 bases from V and 4 bases from J; bases unmatched to any gene: 4. The CDR3 DNA reads TGCAGTGCTAGGGTACTAGCGGGGGTAGAGACCCAGTACTTC. This codes for CSARVLAGVETQYF.

The chain recombines TRBV27 with TRBJ1-1; unclear D gene. This CDR3 has 13 residues. Per the germline V gene, CDR1 is MNHEY and CDR2 is SMNVEV (reference sequence). Trimming pared 7 bases from V and 3 bases from J, leaving 12 bases between. CDR3 coding DNA: TGTGCCAGCAATAGAGGGAGCGACACTGAAGCTTTCTTT. Its translation: CASNRGSDTEAFF.

V and J are TRBV20-1 and TRBJ2-7, with TRBD2 matching 10 bases. CDR3 length: 13 amino acids. V lost 5 bases to trimming and J lost 3 bases; unmatched junction nucleotides: 4. Germline values: CDR1 DFQATT, CDR2 SNEGSKA (reference sequence). The CDR3 coding sequence is TGCAGTGCTCGAGGACTAGCGGTCTACGAGCAGTACTTC. Translated: CSARGLAVYEQYF.

This clonotype was detected a few times. V usage is TRBV30 and J usage is TRBJ1-4; 9 bases are a match to TRBD1. V lost 6 bases to trimming and J lost 5 bases; unmatched junction nucleotides: 1. This CDR3 region has 12 residues. Germline V gives CDR1 GTSNPN, CDR2 SVGIG (reference sequence). As DNA, the CDR3 is TGTGCCTGCGGGACAGGGAATGAAAAACTGTTTTTT. This translates into CACGTGNEKLFF.

Only a few counts were recorded for this clonotype. This chain joins TRBV9 and TRBJ2-1, with D tentatively TRBD2 (6 bases). Germline loops: CDR1 SGDLS, CDR2 YYNGEE. V lost 5 bases to trimming and J lost 9 bases, with 27 bases between them. The CDR3 spans 17 residues. The DNA of the CDR3 is TGTGCCAGCAGTCAAACAGCCGGGGGAAGGGGTGAAAGTGAGCAGTTCTTC. Translation: CASSQTAGGRGESEQFF.

This clonotype appeared many times. The chain uses TRBV5-1 and TRBJ2-7; TRBD2 might be the D (5 bases). This CDR3 has 13 amino acids. V gave up 4 bases and J gave up 5 bases, with 13 bases separating them. CDR1 SGHRS and CDR2 YFSETQ come from the germline V gene. As DNA, the CDR3 is TGCGCCAGCAGCCCCTGGGGTAGCGACGAGCAGTACTTC. It codes for CASSPWGSDEQYF.

CDR3 nucleotides: TGTGCCAGCAGTTACTCTTTGACAGTATCAGCCAAAAACATTCAGTACTTC. Protein product: CASSYSLTVSAKNIQYF. The chain links TRBV6-2 or TRBV6-3 to TRBJ2-4; tentatively, D is TRBD1 (5 bases). This CDR3 comprises 17 residues. Germline loops: CDR1 MNHEY, CDR2 SVGEGT. Trimming pared 0 bases from V and 0 bases from J, leaving 12 bases between.

The DNA of the CDR3 is TGTGCCAGCAGCCCAGCGGGGGATACAGATACGCAGTATTTT. This sequence encodes CASSPAGDTDTQYF. V usage is TRBV9 and J usage is TRBJ2-3, with 8 bases lining up with TRBD2. The CDR3 runs 14 residues. The junction had 4 bases not matched to a gene; V was cut back by 4 bases and J by 3 bases. The germline V gene has CDR1 SGDLS and CDR2 YYNGEE.

V is TRBV20-1 and J is TRBJ2-7; D uncertain. In germline, CDR1 is DFQATT, CDR2 SNEGSKA (reference sequence). Trimming left V 6 bases short and J 0 bases short, with 12 bases between. CDR3 length: 13 amino acids. Here the CDR3 reads CSARRLHSYEQYF. The CDR3 nucleotides read TGCAGTGCCCGTCGACTCCACTCCTACGAGCAGTACTTC.

The CDR3 here is CASSWGDPNTEAFF. CDR3 DNA: TGCGCCAGCTCCTGGGGGGACCCCAACACTGAAGCTTTCTTT. The rearrangement uses TRBV5-1 and TRBJ1-1; weak D call: TRBD1 (5 bases). V lost 7 bases to trimming and J lost 2 bases, with 15 bases between them. This CDR3 is 14 amino acids long. Germline V lookup: CDR1 SGHRS, CDR2 YFSETQ.

Remarks on this clonotype: At one of its ends the junction is not consistent with the germline gene, which may arise from a read error. This sequence joins TRBV6-5 and TRBJ1-1; tentatively, D is TRBD1 (5 bases). The CDR3 covers 14 residues. Germline CDR1 MNHEY, CDR2 SVGAGI. As DNA, the CDR3 is TGTGCCGGCAGTTACGACAGAGGAGGGACTGAAGCTTTCTTT. Translated, it gives CAGSYDRGGTEAFF.

This sequence joins TRBV2 and TRBJ2-1, with 8 bases lining up with TRBD2. Germline values: CDR1 SNHLY, CDR2 FYNNEI. With V trimmed by 8 bases and J by 5 bases, 5 bases remained unmatched. The CDR3 consists of 13 residues. As DNA, the CDR3 is TGTGCCAGCTTGGAACTAGCGGACAATGAGCAGTTCTTC. This sequence encodes CASLELADNEQFF.

The V and J genes are TRBV20-1 and TRBJ1-4, with 9 bases that match TRBD1. The V gene's germline CDR1 is DFQATT and CDR2 SNEGSKA (reference sequence). The CDR3 consists of 14 residues. V was pared by 5 bases and J by 7 bases, with 8 bases of the junction left unmatched. The CDR3 protein is CSAVHRGRGEKLFF. Written as DNA, the CDR3 is TGCAGTGCTGTCCACAGGGGGCGGGGTGAAAAACTGTTTTTT.